Listed below are T cell receptor beta chains from one sample, sequenced in a study of T cell clonotyping in hematopoietic cell transplantation. The repertoire was sequenced with immunoSEQ multiplex PCR; TCRdb's copy has only in-frame clones and lacks some. The sample contains around 19,000 clones, roughly 80% of which appear only once. Specimen: peripheral blood mononuclear cells, collected before stem cell transplant. The receptors were gathered from a man aged 60 to 69 with acute myeloid leukemia. Some clones in this sample may be carry-over from other donors' samples. The CDR3 runs from the conserved cysteine through the conserved F or W. The order of the fields is J gene, V gene, clone size, D gene, CDR3 protein, CDR3 DNA. A D gene is named only where the DNA matches it firmly. Where a row states a size, it is once, few, many or the class of an expanded clone; other rows omit it.

TRBJ1-2 | TRBV4-3 | NA | TRBD1 | CASSQVRQGALANYGYTF | TGCGCCAGCAGCCAAGTACGACAGGGGGCGTTAGCTAACTATGGCTACACCTTC
TRBJ2-7 | TRBV30 | few | TRBD1 | CAWGQGVTYEQYF | TGTGCCTGGGGACAGGGCGTCACCTACGAGCAGTACTTC
TRBJ2-3 | TRBV2 | few | NA | CASSLRTEATQYF | TGTGCCAGCAGTCTACGGACAGAGGCAACGCAGTATTTT
TRBJ2-3 | TRBV12-5 | NA | TRBD2 | CASGSTSGGAPTQYF | TGTGCTAGTGGTTCGACTAGCGGGGGGGCCCCTACGCAGTATTTT
TRBJ1-1 | TRBV28 | NA | NA | CASSQVLDTEAFF | TGTGCCAGCAGTCAAGTCCTGGACACTGAAGCTTTCTTT
TRBJ1-5 | TRBV7-9 | NA | TRBD1 | CASSLFVVGGAETQPQHF | TGTGCCAGCAGCTTATTTGTTGTAGGGGGCGCAGAGACCCAGCCCCAGCATTTT
TRBJ2-5 | TRBV11-2 | NA | TRBD2 | CASSLQRGLQETQYF | TGTGCCAGCAGCTTACAGCGGGGACTCCAAGAGACCCAGTACTTC
TRBJ2-5 | TRBV12-2 | NA | NA | CASRLAMRLAGGPGQMKTQYF | TGTGCAAGTCGCTTAGCGATGAGACTAGCGGGGGGGCCGGGTCAAATGAAGACCCAGTACTTC
TRBJ1-1 | TRBV6-5 | NA | NA | CASSQTGSEAFF | TGTGCCAGCAGTCAGACAGGTTCTGAAGCTTTCTTT
TRBJ2-1 | TRBV5-6 | NA | NA | CASSLFVGWQFF | TGTGCCAGCAGCTTGTTTGTGGGGTGGCAGTTCTTC
TRBJ1-1 | TRBV29-1 | few | NA | CSAWGTEAFF | TGCAGCGCTTGGGGGACTGAAGCTTTCTTT
TRBJ1-2 | TRBV6-8 | few | NA | CARNRHRVSSYGYTF | TGTGCCAGGAACCGACACAGGGTATCTAGCTATGGCTACACCTTC
TRBJ1-1 | TRBV20-1 | once | NA | CSGLLDFEAFF | TGCAGTGGACTCCTAGATTTTGAAGCTTTCTTT
TRBJ2-1 | TRBV9 | few | NA | CASSGGRGEQFF | TGTGCCAGCAGCGGCGGACGGGGTGAGCAGTTCTTC
TRBJ2-1 | TRBV9 | NA | TRBD1 | CASSVLDRGEDEQFF | TGTGCCAGCAGCGTTTTGGACAGGGGTGAGGATGAGCAGTTCTTC
TRBJ2-7 | TRBV10-3 | NA | NA | CAISRAGSYEQYF | TGTGCCATTTCCCGTGCAGGTTCCTACGAGCAGTACTTC
TRBJ2-3 | TRBV7-2 | NA | NA | CASSQPRQADTQYF | TGTGCCAGCAGTCAGCCCCGACAGGCAGATACGCAGTATTTT
TRBJ1-4 | TRBV6-1 | NA | NA | CASSEYQGKEKLFF | TGTGCCAGCAGTGAATATCAGGGAAAAGAAAAACTGTTTTTT
TRBJ2-7 | TRBV5-5 | NA | NA | CASSLGLEMEQYF | TGTGCCAGCAGCTTGGGACTGGAAATGGAGCAGTACTTC
TRBJ2-2 | TRBV2 | NA | NA | CASTDTFANTGELFF | TGTGCCAGCACCGACACGTTCGCGAACACCGGGGAGCTGTTTTTT
TRBJ2-1 | TRBV11-2 | once | TRBD1 | CASSLSGQYNEQFF | TGTGCCAGCAGCTTATCGGGACAGTACAATGAGCAGTTCTTC
TRBJ1-1 | TRBV2 | NA | NA | CASTWTSMNTEAFF | TGTGCCAGCACTTGGACAAGCATGAACACTGAAGCTTTCTTT
TRBJ1-1 | TRBV11-1 | NA | TRBD1 | CASSSDRTNTEAFF | TGTGCCAGCAGTTCGGACAGGACCAACACTGAAGCTTTCTTT
TRBJ2-6 | TRBV6-6 | NA | NA | CASSKGTYGANVLTF | TGTGCCAGCAGTAAGGGGACCTATGGGGCCAACGTCCTGACTTTC
TRBJ1-5 | TRBV2 | NA | NA | CASSPDRRGQPQHF | TGTGCCAGCAGTCCTGACAGGCGGGGTCAGCCCCAGCATTTT
TRBJ2-2 | TRBV13 | NA | TRBD2 | CASSPWTSTNTGELFF | TGTGCCAGCAGCCCCTGGACTAGCACGAACACCGGGGAGCTGTTTTTT
TRBJ2-7 | TRBV11-3 | NA | TRBD1 | CASSSLDWTGPYEQYF | TGTGCCAGCAGCTCCCTAGACTGGACAGGGCCCTACGAGCAGTACTTC
TRBJ2-7 | TRBV5-1 | NA | NA | CASSGVGVVSSYEQYF | TGCGCCAGCAGCGGAGTGGGGGTCGTCAGCTCCTACGAGCAGTACTTC
TRBJ1-2 | TRBV9 | NA | NA | CASSVGGRNGYTF | TGTGCCAGCAGCGTAGGGGGGCGTAATGGCTACACCTTC
TRBJ2-7 | TRBV7-9 | NA | NA | CASSFGQIYEQYF | TGTGCCAGCAGCTTCGGACAGATATACGAGCAGTACTTC
TRBJ2-5 | TRBV25-1 | large | NA | CASSEFRTAGWETQYF | TGTGCCAGCAGTGAATTTCGGACAGCGGGGTGGGAGACCCAGTACTTC
TRBJ1-2 | TRBV9 | NA | NA | CASSVGPGGDYGYTF | TGTGCCAGCAGCGTAGGGCCGGGAGGAGACTATGGCTACACCTTC
TRBJ2-2 | TRBV6-5 | NA | NA | CASRTGLMNTGELFF | TGTGCCAGCAGGACCGGACTTATGAACACCGGGGAGCTGTTTTTT